In terms of frequency, the clone carrying this T cell receptor beta chain is large. This sample is part of a study of T cell clusters in autoimmune cytopenias. CDR3 length equals 13 residues. Germline V CDR1 and CDR2: SQVTM, ANQGSEA. Each sample's input was about 270 ng genomic DNA, 38,000 or so genome equivalents. Multiplex touch-down PCR amplified TRB using TRB-A and TRB-B pools in one tube. For each CDR3 protein, TCRdb gives one entry from its re-call of the multiplex PCR reads, without DNA. This repertoire includes roughly 3,000 distinct CDR3 sequences. The chain is built from TRBV29-1 and TRBJ2-1; TCRdb gives TRBD1 as the D gene, but with no DNA this cannot be confirmed. The sample comprised peripheral blood. The TCR comes from a human donor with an autoimmune cytopenia or autoimmune hepatitis (not recorded which). The CDR3 protein is CSVPGIGFNEQFF.